The 12 T cell receptor beta chains given below trace back to one sample, sequenced in a study of cytomegalovirus exposure and HLA in healthy donors. The PCR contained 60 Vbeta and 13 Jbeta primers. Measured with immunoSEQ multiplex PCR; TCRdb has only the in-frame clones, and not every one. The sample contains about 170,000 clones, 76% of which appear only once. Material: PBMCs. The receptors were sampled from a female donor in good health and CMV-seronegative.

The chain links TRBV7-9 to TRBJ1-6; 7 positions match TRBD1. The V segment lost 4 bases and the J segment 7 bases; nucleotides outside the gene matches: 4. This CDR3 contains 14 residues. Germline CDR1 and CDR2: SEHNR and FQNEAQ (reference sequence). The CDR3 protein is CASSSGQRNSPLHF. CDR3 coding DNA: TGTGCCAGCAGCTCGGGACAGCGGAATTCACCCCTCCACTTT.

A word on this clone: Its ends do not fully match the called genes, so a read error is possible. V is TRBV7-7 and J is TRBJ2-2; possibly TRBD1 for D (5 bases). The CDR3 is 15 amino acids. Germline CDR1 and CDR2: SSHAT and FNYEAQ (reference sequence). As DNA, the CDR3 is TGTGCTAGCAGTCAGGGAAGAGCGAACACCGGGGAGCTGTTTTTT. This translates into CASSQGRANTGELFF.

In its sample, this clone was seen once. The rearrangement joins TRBV19 to TRBJ1-1, with 7 bases lining up with TRBD1. Germline assignment: CDR1 LNHDA and CDR2 SQIVND (reference sequence). The length of the CDR3 is 16 residues. V lost 1 base and J lost 4; bases outside the gene matches: 9. CDR3 loop: CASSIGSRAGGTEAFF. As DNA, the CDR3 is TGTGCCAGTAGTATAGGTAGTAGGGCAGGGGGCACTGAAGCTTTCTTT.

The J gene is TRBJ2-7, the V gene TRBV4-1, with 8 bases matching TRBD2. Germline V CDR1 and CDR2: MGHRA, YSYEKL. J was trimmed by 0 bases and V by 0 bases; bases with no gene match: 13. The CDR3 is made up of 19 amino acids. CDR3 in amino acids: CASSQDSSALAANSYEQYF. The CDR3 DNA reads as TGCGCCAGCAGCCAAGATAGTTCGGCACTAGCGGCGAACTCCTACGAGCAGTACTTC.

V usage is TRBV7-3 and J usage is TRBJ2-3; 12 bases map to TRBD2. CDR1 and CDR2 (germline): SGHTA, FQGTGA. Trimming took 6 bases from V and 5 from J; bases not matched to a gene: 6. The CDR3 totals 15 residues. The CDR3 spells CASSRLAGVGDTQYF. The CDR3 nucleotides read TGTGCCAGCAGTAGACTAGCGGGAGTTGGAGATACGCAGTATTTT.

This CDR3 reads CASSIQGASGNTIYF. The CDR3 coding sequence is TGTGCCAGTAGTATCCAGGGGGCTTCTGGAAACACCATATATTTT. The chain links TRBV19 to TRBJ1-3, with 8 bases fitting TRBD1. The J segment lost 1 base and the V segment lost 3 bases, leaving 2 bases of the junction unmatched. The germline CDR1 and CDR2 sequences are LNHDA and SQIVND (reference sequence). This CDR3 comprises 15 residues.

This clone was counted once. The chain is built from TRBV5-6 and TRBJ2-3; tentatively, D is TRBD2 (5 bases). This CDR3 region has 16 residues. The germline V and J ends were trimmed by 4 bases and 3 bases, with 18 bases remaining between them. The germline gives CDR1 SGHDT, CDR2 YYEEEE. This CDR3 is CASSLPELAGTDTQYF. The CDR3 bases are TGTGCCAGCAGCCTGCCAGAGCTAGCTGGAACAGATACGCAGTATTTT.

The chain couples TRBV4-1 to TRBJ1-1; D gene unclear. This CDR3 has 14 amino acids. Germline CDR1 and CDR2: MGHRA and YSYEKL. The V end lost 3 bases, the J end lost 1 base, and 9 bases lay between the germline ends. CDR3 region: CASSHLTTNTEAFF. The DNA for the CDR3 is TGCGCCAGCAGCCACTTGACAACGAACACTGAAGCTTTCTTT.

The rearrangement joins TRBV7-2 to TRBJ1-5; D is perhaps TRBD1 (6 bases). This CDR3 comprises 14 residues. V lost 5 bases to trimming and J lost 3 bases, with 11 bases between them. The germline CDR1 and CDR2 sequences are SGHTA and FQGNSA. This CDR3 reads CASSRGTPNQPQHF. The CDR3 DNA follows: TGTGCCAGCAGCAGAGGGACACCCAATCAGCCCCAGCATTTT.

The CDR3 is CASSAYGGSSEKLFF. CDR3 coding DNA: TGTGCCAGCAGCGCGTATGGGGGGTCAAGTGAAAAACTGTTTTTT. This sequence joins TRBV9 and TRBJ1-4; D is perhaps TRBD1 (5 bases). Germline CDR1 and CDR2: SGDLS and YYNGEE. CDR3 length: 15 residues. Trimming left V 3 bases short and J 7 bases short, with 16 bases between.

J is TRBJ2-5 and V is TRBV4-3, with D possibly TRBD1 on 5 matching bases. Trimming shortened V by 0 bases and J by 6 bases, and 11 bases separated the two germline ends. The CDR3 totals 14 residues. CDR1 and CDR2 (germline): LGHNA, YSLEER. CDR3 DNA: TGCGCCAGCAGCCAAGAGGCAGGGTTGAAGACCCAGTACTTC. Translation gives CASSQEAGLKTQYF.

In its sample, this clone was seen once. The J gene is TRBJ2-3, the V gene TRBV19; 10 bases are shared with TRBD2. The CDR3 consists of 16 residues. Germline V gene data show CDR1 as LNHDA and CDR2 as SQIVND (reference sequence). The V and J ends lost 3 bases and 2 bases, in that order; junction bases with no gene match: 5. The CDR3 sequence: CASSIGLAAVTDTQYF. The CDR3 region has the DNA TGTGCCAGTAGTATTGGACTAGCGGCCGTCACAGATACGCAGTATTTT.